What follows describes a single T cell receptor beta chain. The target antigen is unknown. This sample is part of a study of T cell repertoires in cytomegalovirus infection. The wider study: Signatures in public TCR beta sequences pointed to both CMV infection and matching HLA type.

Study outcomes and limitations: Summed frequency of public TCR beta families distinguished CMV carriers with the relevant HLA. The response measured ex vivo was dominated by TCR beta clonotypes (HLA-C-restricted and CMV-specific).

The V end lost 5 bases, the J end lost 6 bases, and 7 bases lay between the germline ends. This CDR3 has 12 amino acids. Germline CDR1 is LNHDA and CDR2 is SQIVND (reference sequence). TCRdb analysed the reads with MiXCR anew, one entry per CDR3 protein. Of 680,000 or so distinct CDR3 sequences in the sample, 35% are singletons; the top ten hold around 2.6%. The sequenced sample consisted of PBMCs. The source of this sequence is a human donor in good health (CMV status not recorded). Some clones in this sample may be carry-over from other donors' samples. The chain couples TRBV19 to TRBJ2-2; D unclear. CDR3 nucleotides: TGTGCCAGTAGTTTTGCGGCCGGGGAGCTGTTTTTT. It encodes CASSFAAGELFF.